This T cell receptor (beta chain) derives from a study of technical replicates of blood from a few donors. Per germline, CDR1 LGHNA and CDR2 YNFKEQ. The V gene lost 2 bases and the J gene lost 8 bases, with 13 bases spanning the gap. This CDR3 spans 14 amino acids. TCRdb's table, derived via immunoSEQ multiplex PCR, lists solely in-frame clones and lacks some. The profile shows some 93,000 clones, roughly 96% of them singletons. The rearrangement uses TRBV4-2 and TRBJ2-1; D gene unclear. Specimen: T cells isolated from PBMCs. This sequence was found in a human donor in good health. CDR3 amino acids: CASSQSLSVDEQFF. CDR3 nucleotide sequence: TGTGCCAGCAGCCAAAGCCTATCTGTAGATGAGCAGTTCTTC.